This is a list of T cell receptor beta chains from one sample in a study of cytomegalovirus exposure and HLA in healthy donors. Libraries were prepared by immunoSEQ multiplex PCR; TCRdb keeps only in-frame clonotypes and omits some of them. The repertoire holds approximately 110,000 clones, roughly 80% seen once, with approximately 3.8% in the top ten. The source material was PBMCs. These receptors came from a woman in her 40s in good health and CMV-seronegative. Both conserved end residues are part of each CDR3. The D gene is left open where the match is weak. Not every row has a clone size; where given, it reads once, few, many or a size class.

>-|TRBJ1-5|TRBV9|TRBD1
CASSAEDRGMDQPQHF
TGTGCCAGCAGCGCGGAGGACAGGGGGATGGATCAGCCCCAGCATTTT
>few|TRBJ1-1|TRBV2|TRBD1
CASTRTGGTEAFF
TGTGCCAGCACCCGGACAGGGGGCACTGAAGCTTTCTTT
>-|TRBJ2-1|TRBV7-9|TRBD1
CASRPPGQGAGNEQFF
TGTGCCAGCAGACCTCCGGGACAGGGGGCGGGAAATGAGCAGTTCTTC
>-|TRBJ1-5|TRBV7-2|-
CASSLTNGRPQHF
TGTGCCAGCAGCTTGACGAACGGGAGGCCCCAGCATTTT
>-|TRBJ2-4|TRBV4-2|TRBD2
CASSGTGGPAENIQYF
TGTGCCAGCAGTGGAACGGGGGGGCCGGCGGAGAACATTCAGTACTTC
>once|TRBJ1-1|TRBV7-3|-
CASSLTRDTEAFF
TGTGCCAGCAGCTTAACGCGGGACACTGAAGCTTTCTTT
>-|TRBJ2-7|TRBV7-2|TRBD1
CASSLAGDRGREQYF
TGTGCCAGCAGCTTAGCGGGAGACAGGGGGCGAGAGCAGTACTTC
>once|TRBJ1-1|TRBV11-3|-
CASSFEGSNTEAFF
TGTGCCAGCAGCTTTGAGGGATCGAACACTGAAGCTTTCTTT
>few|TRBJ1-2|TRBV18|-
CASSPEGSYGYTF
TGTGCCAGCTCACCGGAGGGGAGCTATGGCTACACCTTC
>-|TRBJ1-1|TRBV6-1|-
CASRRVNTEAFF
TGTGCCTCACGGAGGGTGAACACTGAAGCTTTCTTT
>-|TRBJ2-5|TRBV7-2|TRBD2
CASSPRTRPETQYF
TGTGCCAGCAGCCCTCGGACTAGGCCGGAGACCCAGTACTTC
>-|TRBJ1-1|TRBV5-6|TRBD1
CASSVDRGAEAFF
TGTGCCAGCAGCGTGGACAGGGGCGCTGAAGCTTTCTTT
>-|TRBJ1-6|TRBV4-2|TRBD1
CASSIRTGDNSPLHF
TGTGCCAGCAGCATTAGGACAGGAGACAATTCACCCCTCCACTTT
>-|TRBJ1-5|TRBV7-8|-
CASSLARISNQPQHF
TGTGCCAGCAGCTTAGCGCGGATTAGCAATCAGCCCCAGCATTTT
>-|TRBJ2-7|TRBV28|-
CAIESTAGTYEQYF
TGTGCCATCGAATCGACGGCGGGAACCTACGAGCAGTACTTC
>once|TRBJ2-5|TRBV6-6|-
CASSLEAQETQYF
TGTGCCAGCAGTCTAGAGGCCCAAGAGACCCAGTACTTC
>-|TRBJ2-7|TRBV28|-
CASSPLVGGNSGEQYF
TGTGCCAGCAGTCCCCTTGTCGGCGGGAACTCTGGAGAGCAGTACTTC